This T cell receptor beta chain was recorded in a study of blood T cells in healthy people across ages. The use of a sample-barcoded 5' primer and a J-beta primer mix characterized a second PCR of roughly 7 to 12 cycles. Researchers report that each sample yielded at least 3 million CDR3-containing paired-end reads. TCRdb reanalysed the 5' RACE reads using MiXCR and keeps one entry per CDR3 protein. The sample has roughly 680,000 distinct CDR3 sequences; over 40% are singletons. Overall study findings and caveats: Unsorted PBMC material precluded a definitive naive versus antigen-experienced comparison. Naive CD4+ cells and diversity were both higher in long-lived donors than in aged donors.

Germline lookup yields CDR1 LNHNV and CDR2 YYDKDF (reference sequence). This CDR3 region has 16 residues. Trimming removed 1 base at V and 0 bases at J, with 12 bases between. In regard to this clonotype: Its target is unknown.

Sequencing was done on a sample of blood. The chain recombines TRBV15 with TRBJ2-5; possibly TRBD1 for D (6 bases). The sequence was collected from a woman of 80 years or more in good health. Written as DNA, the CDR3 is TGTGCCACCAGCAGAGCCAACACAGGGCACCAAGAGACCCAGTACTTC. Translated: CATSRANTGHQETQYF.